The 31 T cell receptor beta chains presented below share a single source sample, sequenced in a study of Graves' ophthalmopathy and Graves' hyperthyroidism. Amplified TCR beta CDR3 regions were obtained using RNA transcripts as template. An initial RT-PCR round employing HTBI primers preceded a second-round multiplex PCR. From the multiplex PCR reads, TCRdb called clonotypes with MiXCR, one entry per CDR3 protein. The sample has hundreds of thousands of distinct CDR3 sequences, approximately 39% seen once. Material for sequencing was peripheral blood. These receptors were collected from an adult man with Graves' ophthalmopathy.

The rearrangement links TRBV29-1 to TRBJ1-2; D uncertain. V was pared by 0 bases and J by 2 bases, with 13 bases between. Germline CDR1 SQVTM, CDR2 ANQGSEA. CDR3 length equals 15 residues. The CDR3 reads CSVEESHEENYGYTF. In DNA, the CDR3 is TGCAGCGTTGAAGAATCCCACGAGGAAAACTATGGCTACACCTTC.

This clonotype was found many times. The gene calls are TRBV6-6 and TRBJ1-2; 8 bases are a match to TRBD1. This CDR3 comprises 15 residues. Germline V CDR1 and CDR2: MNHNY, SVGAGI (reference sequence). After removal of 2 bases from V and 4 bases from J, the junction contained 6 bases not matched to a gene. The CDR3 DNA follows: TGTGCCAGCAGTTACCCGGACAGGGTGAGCTATGGCTACACCTTC. Translated, it gives CASSYPDRVSYGYTF.

The chain uses TRBV4-1 and TRBJ2-7, with TRBD2 matching over 10 bases. Germline loops: CDR1 MGHRA, CDR2 YSYEKL. The V segment lost 2 bases and the J segment 2 bases; nucleotides outside the gene matches: 12. The CDR3 is made up of 18 amino acids. CDR3 coding DNA: TGCGCCAGCAGCCAATCGTTTCTAGCGGGGGTAACGACCTACGAGCAGTACTTC. It is translated as CASSQSFLAGVTTYEQYF.

The V gene is TRBV13, the J gene TRBJ2-7; TRBD1 might be the D (6 bases). There are 14 residues in the CDR3. With 6 bases removed from V and 2 bases from J, the gap between germline ends came to 14 bases. The germline gives CDR1 PRHDT, CDR2 FYEKMQ (reference sequence). CDR3 coding DNA: TGTGCCAGCAGGCCCCAGGGGATCGCCTACGAGCAGTACTTC. As protein: CASRPQGIAYEQYF.

This clonotype has a count of ten or more. V gene TRBV29-1 combines with J gene TRBJ2-5, with D perhaps given as TRBD1 or TRBD2 (6 bases each). CDR1 is SQVTM, CDR2 ANQGSEA, per germline. Trimming left V 1 base short and J 5 bases short, with 17 bases between. CDR3 length: 15 residues. This CDR3 reads CSVEGGALRRETQYF. The CDR3 DNA reads TGCAGCGTTGAAGGGGGGGCCCTCCGTCGGGAGACCCAGTACTTC.

The rearrangement links TRBV7-9 to TRBJ2-7; TRBD2 aligns across 12 bases. The germline CDR1 and CDR2 sequences are SEHNR and FQNEAQ (reference sequence). The CDR3 sequence is 12 residues long. The trim removed 11 bases at V and 2 bases at J, leaving 1 base unmatched. The CDR3 loop reads CAWTSGAYEQYF. The CDR3 bases are TGTGCCTGGACTAGCGGGGCCTACGAGCAGTACTTC.

This clonotype was seen a handful of times. The V call is TRBV12-3 or TRBV12-4, the J call TRBJ2-7, with D tentatively TRBD2 (6 bases). Trimming shortened V by 4 bases and J by 7 bases, and 17 bases separated the two germline ends. There are 14 residues in the CDR3. The CDR3 DNA follows: TGTGCCAGCAGTTACCGTGGGGGGACTGGAGAGCAGTACTTC. This codes for CASSYRGGTGEQYF.

This clonotype has a count of ten or more. This sequence joins TRBV12-3 or TRBV12-4 and TRBJ2-7, with 8 bases identical to TRBD2. The CDR3 sequence is 13 residues long. V dropped 5 bases and J dropped 7; count of bases not matched to a gene: 7. Written as DNA, the CDR3 is TGTGCCAGCAGTCCTCGGGGGGGCTGGGAGCAGTACTTC. This sequence encodes CASSPRGGWEQYF.

This clonotype was observed a handful of times. This chain links TRBV25-1 with TRBJ1-3; no clear D gene. This CDR3 has 13 amino acids. The V gene's germline CDR1 is MGHDK and CDR2 SYGVNS. Deletions cut 5 bases from V and 8 bases from J, with 13 bases between. CDR3 sequence (DNA): TGTGCCAGCAGTCGATCGTCCCTAGACACCATATATTTT. It is translated as CASSRSSLDTIYF.

Comments on this clonotype: A clone one base away is much larger, so this may be a read error. The J gene is TRBJ1-5, the V gene TRBV12-3 or TRBV12-4; TRBD1 might be the D (5 bases). The V end was cut by 4 bases, the J end by 11 bases, with 15 bases between. The CDR3 spans 13 residues. The CDR3 loop reads CASSSDRGYAQHF. The CDR3 DNA reads TGTGCCAGCAGTTCCGACAGAGGGTACGCCCAGCATTTT.

With respect to this clonotype: It is likely a read error, because the conserved phenylalanine at the end of the CDR3 is missing. The chain employs TRBV18 and TRBJ2-7, with a possible D match to TRBD2 (5 bases). Looked up from germline, CDR1 is KGHSH and CDR2 is LQKENI. There are 14 residues in the CDR3. V lost 8 bases and J lost 2, with 16 bases in between. CDR3 protein: CASSYRRSAYEQYL. Here the CDR3 DNA reads TGTGCCAGCAGTTACCGGAGGTCCGCCTACGAGCAGTACCTC.

This clonotype occurred many times. The chain has TRBV25-1 and TRBJ1-5; D might be TRBD1 (5 bases). Germline-derived CDR1 and CDR2 are MGHDK and SYGVNS. Trimming stripped 3 bases from V and 3 bases from J, with 6 bases between. The CDR3 length is 13 residues. The CDR3 DNA reads TGTGCCAGCAGTGAGGGGGACAATCAGCCCCAGCATTTT. Protein product: CASSEGDNQPQHF. Full variable domain (outside the CDR3, taken from reference TRBV25-1 and TRBJ1-5): EADIYQTPRYLVIGTGKKITLECSQTMGHDKMYWYQQDPGMELHLIHYSYGVNSTEKGDLSSESTVSRIRTEHFPLTLESARPSHTSQYLCASSEGDNQPQHFGDGTRLSIL.

At least ten counts were recorded for this clonotype. The chain is built from TRBV4-2 and TRBJ2-7; D remains ambiguous. Germline V CDR1 and CDR2: LGHNA, YNFKEQ. The CDR3 has 14 residues. With 1 base removed from V and 0 bases from J, the gap between germline ends came to 7 bases. The CDR3 region has the DNA TGTGCCAGCAGCCAAGGACTGTTCTCCTACGAGCAGTACTTC. Its translation is CASSQGLFSYEQYF.

In its sample, this clonotype was seen a few times. It may be a read error: a sequence one base away is much more abundant. The chain has TRBV3-1 and TRBJ2-5; D call uncertain. Looked up from germline, CDR1 is LGHDT and CDR2 is YNNKEL (reference sequence). This CDR3 contains 13 residues. Trimming cost V 4 bases and J 1 base, with 7 bases left between them. The CDR3 is CASSREVQETQYF. CDR3 nucleotide sequence: TGTGCCAGCAGCCGAGAGGTCCAAGAGACCCAGTACTTC.

This clonotype was detected only a few times. This chain joins TRBV7-8 and TRBJ2-7; 7 positions match TRBD2. The J call may be faulty, since TRBJ2-1 better matches the DNA end. The CDR3 contains 17 residues. The V gene's germline CDR1 is SGHVS and CDR2 FQNEAQ. The CDR3 sequence is CASSLRRGGGYYNEQFF. CDR3 in DNA: TGTGCCAGCAGCTTGAGGCGTGGCGGGGGATACTACAATGAGCAGTTCTTC.

This clonotype has at least ten counts. The chain carries TRBV15 and TRBJ1-1; TRBD1 might be the D (6 bases). CDR1 and CDR2 from the germline V gene are LNHNV and YYDKDF (reference sequence). V dropped 4 bases and J dropped 3 bases, with 15 bases sitting between them. The CDR3 has 15 residues. CDR3 protein: CATSKLGAGDTEAFF. The CDR3 nucleotides are TGTGCCACCAGCAAGCTGGGGGCGGGAGACACTGAAGCTTTCTTT.

V usage is TRBV11-2 and J usage is TRBJ1-3; TRBD1 is a possible D gene (5 bases). The CDR3 runs to 18 residues. Between the trimmed V and J ends, which lost 5 bases and 0 bases, there was a span of 20 bases. Germline assignment: CDR1 SGHAT and CDR2 FQNNGV. CDR3 in amino acids: CASSPYAGTNPSGNTIYF. CDR3 bases: TGTGCCAGCAGCCCATACGCGGGGACTAACCCCTCTGGAAACACCATATATTTT. Full variable domain (remainder filled in from reference TRBV11-2 and TRBJ1-3): EAGVAQSPRYKIIEKRQSVAFWCNPISGHATLYWYQQILGQGPKLLIQFQNNGVVDDSQLPKDRFSAERLKGVDSTLKIQPAKLEDSAVYLCASSPYAGTNPSGNTIYFGEGSWLTVV.

Of note for this clonotype: A read error may account for a junction end that differs from germline. The V and J genes are TRBV29-1 and TRBJ2-2; the match to TRBD2 covers 9 bases. Per germline, CDR1 SQVTM and CDR2 ANQGSEA. This CDR3 has 13 residues. CDR3 protein: CGVGLAGTGELFF. The CDR3 DNA is TGCGGCGTTGGGCTAGCGGGGACCGGGGAACTGTTTTTT.

This clonotype occurred many times. J is TRBJ1-3 and V is TRBV2; the D is unclear. The CDR3 runs 15 residues. Germline V gene sequence: CDR1 SNHLY, CDR2 FYNNEI. Deletions cut 6 bases from V and 2 bases from J, with 14 bases between. CDR3 sequence: CASRFGRITGNTIYF. The DNA for the CDR3 is TGTGCCAGCAGGTTTGGGAGGATCACTGGAAACACCATATATTTT.

This clonotype was found many times. The gene calls are TRBV7-9 and TRBJ1-4; D is undetermined. From germline, CDR1 is SEHNR and CDR2 FQNEAQ (reference sequence). The CDR3 consists of 13 residues. V gave up 3 bases and J gave up 8 bases, with 10 bases separating them. CDR3 sequence: CASSLGGNEKLFF. Written as DNA, the CDR3 is TGTGCCAGCAGCTTGGGAGGGAACGAAAAACTGTTTTTT.

This clonotype was counted ten times or more. J is TRBJ1-2 and V is TRBV19; 8 bases fit TRBD1. The germline V gene encodes CDR1 LNHDA and CDR2 SQIVND (reference sequence). There are 12 residues in the CDR3. Trimming removed 6 bases from V and 5 bases from J; junction bases left unmatched: 2. DNA for the CDR3: TGTGCCAGTAGACGGACAGGGTATGGCTACACCTTC. As protein: CASRRTGYGYTF.

About this clonotype itself: One base away lies a much larger clone, so this may be a sequencing read error. The chain is built from TRBV10-2 and TRBJ1-6; 7 bases map to TRBD1. This CDR3 comprises 15 residues. Germline assignment: CDR1 WSHSY and CDR2 SAAADI. CDR3 DNA: TGTGCCAGCAGTGAGCCGGGACAGAGTAATTCACCCCTCCGCTTT. Protein sequence: CASSEPGQSNSPLRF.

The chain employs TRBV29-1 and TRBJ2-5; 9 positions match TRBD2. This CDR3 is 14 amino acids long. V lost 4 bases to trimming and J lost 5 bases; unmatched junction nucleotides: 8. Per germline, CDR1 SQVTM and CDR2 ANQGSEA. The CDR3 reads CSVGAGGSEETQYF. In nucleotides, the CDR3 is TGCAGCGTTGGGGCGGGAGGGTCAGAGGAGACCCAGTACTTC.

V is TRBV19 and J is TRBJ2-7, with D tentatively TRBD2 (5 bases). The CDR3 has 15 residues. Germline CDR1 LNHDA, CDR2 SQIVND (reference sequence). V shed 1 base and J shed 2 bases, with 12 bases lying between them. CDR3 in DNA: TGTGCCAGTAGTATAGGGACTCCCCTCGCCTACGAGCAGTACTTC. Residues: CASSIGTPLAYEQYF. The entire variable domain, with the rest obtained from reference TRBV19 and TRBJ2-7, is as follows: DGGITQSPKYLFRKEGQNVTLSCEQNLNHDAMYWYRQDPGQGLRLIYYSQIVNDFQKGDIAEGYSVSREKKESFPLTVTSAQKNPTAFYLCASSIGTPLAYEQYFGPGTRLTVT.

Ten or more counts support this clonotype. This chain joins TRBV20-1 and TRBJ1-2; maybe TRBD1 (6 bases). Germline CDR1 and CDR2: DFQATT and SNEGSKA (reference sequence). Trimming shortened V by 0 bases and J by 6 bases, and 8 bases separated the two germline ends. The CDR3 is made up of 12 amino acids. CDR3 DNA: TGCAGTGCTAGAGATCCAGGGGATGGCTACACCTTC. It encodes CSARDPGDGYTF.

This clonotype has ten or more counts. The J gene is TRBJ2-5, the V gene TRBV2; D gene uncertain. V lost 6 bases and J 1 base, leaving 6 bases between the germline ends. The CDR3 extends over 12 amino acids. Germline loops: CDR1 SNHLY, CDR2 FYNNEI. CDR3 DNA sequence: TGTGCCAGCAGCACAGTCCAAGAGACCCAGTACTTC. It is translated as CASSTVQETQYF.

This clonotype was seen only once. A single base separates this from a much larger clone, so it may be a read error. The chain uses TRBV12-3 or TRBV12-4 and TRBJ1-4; TRBD1 aligns across 7 bases. The V and J ends lost 8 bases and 7 bases, in that order; junction bases with no gene match: 10. The CDR3 extends over 14 amino acids. The CDR3 is CASALRGDSEKLFF. The CDR3 nucleotides read TGTGCCAGCGCTCTACGGGGGGACAGTGAAAAACTGTTTTTT.

This clonotype was seen ten or more times. One end of the junction fails to match germline, which may point to a read error. This chain connects TRBV10-3 to TRBJ1-2, with D tentatively TRBD1 (6 bases). CDR1 is ENHRY, CDR2 SYGVKD, per germline. CDR3 length equals 16 residues. CDR3 protein: CASSYQDSPNNYGYTF. The DNA of the CDR3 is TGTGCCAGCAGTTACCAGGACAGTCCAAACAACTATGGCTACACCTTC.

CDR3 residues: CASSVEGQGAGELFF. Written as DNA, the CDR3 is TGTGCCAGCAGCGTAGAAGGACAGGGGGCCGGGGAGCTGTTTTTT. The chain has TRBV9 and TRBJ2-2; 10 nucleotides agree with TRBD1. This CDR3 is 15 amino acids long. Germline CDR1 SGDLS, CDR2 YYNGEE. With V trimmed by 0 bases and J by 6 bases, 2 bases remained unmatched. The full variable domain, in which reference TRBV9 and TRBJ2-2 provide the parts outside the CDR3, is DSGVTQTPKHLITATGQRVTLRCSPRSGDLSVYWYQQSLDQGLQFLIQYYNGEERAKGNILERFSAQQFPDLHSELNLSSLELGDSALYFCASSVEGQGAGELFFGEGSRLTVL.

This clonotype appeared many times. The gene calls are TRBV13 and TRBJ1-1; D unresolved. Trimming took off 4 bases at V and 6 bases at J, with 6 bases between the two ends. Looked up from germline, CDR1 is PRHDT and CDR2 is FYEKMQ (reference sequence). CDR3 length: 11 residues. The CDR3 here is CASSSRPEAFF. CDR3 bases: TGTGCCAGCAGCTCGAGACCTGAAGCTTTCTTT.

J is TRBJ2-7 and V is TRBV7-9; the match to TRBD1 covers 8 bases. Germline V lookup: CDR1 SEHNR, CDR2 FQNEAQ (reference sequence). The CDR3 sequence is 17 residues long. Unmatched junction bases numbered 12, after V lost 5 bases and J lost 0 bases. Here the CDR3 reads CASSRQGYGATSYEQYF. Here the CDR3 DNA reads TGTGCCAGCAGCCGACAGGGGTATGGGGCCACCTCCTACGAGCAGTACTTC.